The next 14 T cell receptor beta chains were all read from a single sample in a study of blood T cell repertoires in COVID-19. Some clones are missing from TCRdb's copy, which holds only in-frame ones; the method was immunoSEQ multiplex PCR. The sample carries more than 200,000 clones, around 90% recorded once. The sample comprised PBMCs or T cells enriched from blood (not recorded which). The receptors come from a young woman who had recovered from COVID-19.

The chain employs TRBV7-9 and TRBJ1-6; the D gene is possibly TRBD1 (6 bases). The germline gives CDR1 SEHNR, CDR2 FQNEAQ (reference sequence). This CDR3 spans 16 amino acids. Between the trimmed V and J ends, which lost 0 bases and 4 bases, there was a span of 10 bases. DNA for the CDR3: TGTGCCAGCAGCTTAGCAGGCCAGGGGTATAATTCACCCCTCCACTTT. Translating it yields CASSLAGQGYNSPLHF.

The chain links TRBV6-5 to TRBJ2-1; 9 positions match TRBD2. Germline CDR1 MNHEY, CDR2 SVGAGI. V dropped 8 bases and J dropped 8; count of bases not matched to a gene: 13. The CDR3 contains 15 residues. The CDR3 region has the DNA TGTGCCAGCCAGACTAGTAGCGGGGGATGGCATGAGCAGTTCTTC. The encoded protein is CASQTSSGGWHEQFF.

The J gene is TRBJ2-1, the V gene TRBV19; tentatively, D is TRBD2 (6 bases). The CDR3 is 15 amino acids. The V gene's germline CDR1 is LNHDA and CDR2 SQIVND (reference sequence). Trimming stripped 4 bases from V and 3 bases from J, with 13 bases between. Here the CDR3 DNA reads TGTGCCAGTAGTACATTAGCGGCAGACTACAATGAGCAGTTCTTC. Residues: CASSTLAADYNEQFF.

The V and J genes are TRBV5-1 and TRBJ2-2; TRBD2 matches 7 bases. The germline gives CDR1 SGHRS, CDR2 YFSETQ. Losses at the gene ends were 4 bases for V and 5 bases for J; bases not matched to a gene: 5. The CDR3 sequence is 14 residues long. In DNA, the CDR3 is TGCGCCAGCAGCCTCGCGGGGGAGACCGGGGAGCTGTTTTTT. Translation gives CASSLAGETGELFF.

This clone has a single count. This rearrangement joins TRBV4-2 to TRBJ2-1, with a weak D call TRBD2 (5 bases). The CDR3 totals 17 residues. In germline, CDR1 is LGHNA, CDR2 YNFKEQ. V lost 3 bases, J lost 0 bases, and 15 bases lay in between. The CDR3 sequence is CASSQTSSGSSYNEQFF. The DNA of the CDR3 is TGTGCCAGCAGCCAGACGTCGAGCGGTAGCTCCTACAATGAGCAGTTCTTC.

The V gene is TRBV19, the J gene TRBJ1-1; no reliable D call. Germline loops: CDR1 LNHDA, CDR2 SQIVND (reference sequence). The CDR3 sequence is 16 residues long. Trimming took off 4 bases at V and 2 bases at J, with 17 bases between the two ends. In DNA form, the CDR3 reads TGTGCCAGTAGTAGGGGAGGGATCACCTACAACACTGAAGCTTTCTTT. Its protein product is CASSRGGITYNTEAFF.

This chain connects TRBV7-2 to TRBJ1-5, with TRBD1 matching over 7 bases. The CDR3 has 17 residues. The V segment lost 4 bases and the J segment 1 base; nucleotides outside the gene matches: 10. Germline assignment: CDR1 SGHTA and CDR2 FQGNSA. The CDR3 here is CASSYESPGGSNQPQHF. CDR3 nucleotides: TGTGCCAGCAGCTACGAATCCCCAGGGGGGAGCAATCAGCCCCAGCATTTT.

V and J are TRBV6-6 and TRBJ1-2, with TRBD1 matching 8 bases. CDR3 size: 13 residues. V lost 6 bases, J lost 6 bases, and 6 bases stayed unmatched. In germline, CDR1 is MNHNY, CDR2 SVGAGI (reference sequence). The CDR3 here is CASRGQGPHGYTF. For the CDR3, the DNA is TGTGCCAGCAGAGGACAGGGACCGCATGGCTACACCTTC.

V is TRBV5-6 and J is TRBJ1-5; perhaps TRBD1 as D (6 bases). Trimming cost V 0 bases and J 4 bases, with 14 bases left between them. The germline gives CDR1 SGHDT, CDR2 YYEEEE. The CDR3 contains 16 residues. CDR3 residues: CASSLGGRGANQPQHF. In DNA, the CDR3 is TGTGCCAGCAGCTTGGGGGGCCGGGGGGCGAATCAGCCCCAGCATTTT.

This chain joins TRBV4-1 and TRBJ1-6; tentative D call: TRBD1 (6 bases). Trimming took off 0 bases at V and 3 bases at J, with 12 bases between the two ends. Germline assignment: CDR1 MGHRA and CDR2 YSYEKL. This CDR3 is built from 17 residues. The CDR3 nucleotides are TGCGCCAGCAGCCAAGACCCAAGGACAGTCTATAATTCACCCCTCCACTTT. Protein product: CASSQDPRTVYNSPLHF.

The CDR3 loop reads CASSLNRGLLDYGYTF. As DNA, the CDR3 is TGTGCCAGCAGCTTAAACAGGGGACTTCTTGACTATGGCTACACCTTC. This chain joins TRBV7-2 and TRBJ1-2; 7 nucleotides agree with TRBD1. Losses at the gene ends were 2 bases for V and 3 bases for J; bases not matched to a gene: 9. The CDR3 runs to 16 residues. Per germline, CDR1 SGHTA and CDR2 FQGNSA.

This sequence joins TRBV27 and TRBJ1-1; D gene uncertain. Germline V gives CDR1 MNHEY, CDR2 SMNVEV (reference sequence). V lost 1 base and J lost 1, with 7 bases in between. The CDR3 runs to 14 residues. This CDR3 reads CASSLWSGNTEAFF. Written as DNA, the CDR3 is TGTGCCAGCAGTTTATGGTCGGGGAACACTGAAGCTTTCTTT.

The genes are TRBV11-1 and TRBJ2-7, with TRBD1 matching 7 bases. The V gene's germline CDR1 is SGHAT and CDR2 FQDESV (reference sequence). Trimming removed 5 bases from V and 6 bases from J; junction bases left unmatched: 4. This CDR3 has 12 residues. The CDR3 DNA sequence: TGTGCCAGCAGCAACAGGGGAAGCGAGCAGTACTTC. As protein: CASSNRGSEQYF.

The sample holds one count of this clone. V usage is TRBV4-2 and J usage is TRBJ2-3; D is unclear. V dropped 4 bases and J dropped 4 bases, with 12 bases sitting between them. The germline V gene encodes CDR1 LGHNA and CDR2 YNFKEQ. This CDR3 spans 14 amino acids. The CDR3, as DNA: TGTGCCAGCAGCCTACGACTGGAATCAGATACGCAGTATTTT. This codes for CASSLRLESDTQYF.